Below are 30 T cell receptor beta chains sequenced from a single sample in a study of T cell responses to AZD1222 COVID-19 vaccine. Assay: immunoSEQ multiplex PCR; the TCRdb copy retains only in-frame clones and omits some. The profile covers nearly 110,000 clones, with under 90% appearing a single time and over 4.5% taken by the ten largest. The source material was peripheral blood, sampled on day 0 of AZD1222 vaccination. The receptors were gathered from an adult in good health.

V and J are TRBV10-3 and TRBJ2-7; D unresolved. From germline, CDR1 is ENHRY and CDR2 SYGVKD. This CDR3 has 13 amino acids. V lost 6 bases and J 0 bases, leaving 9 bases between the germline ends. As DNA, the CDR3 is TGTGCCATCAGCCGAAGATCCTCCTACGAGCAGTACTTC. This codes for CAISRRSSYEQYF.

This clone appeared a single time. The chain carries TRBV6-4 and TRBJ1-2; D perhaps matches TRBD1 (5 bases). Germline lookup yields CDR1 MRHNA and CDR2 SNTAGT. The germline V and J ends were trimmed by 2 bases and 4 bases, with 8 bases remaining between them. This CDR3 is 13 amino acids long. CDR3 in amino acids: CASSDGGGYGYTF. The DNA of the CDR3 is TGTGCCAGCAGTGACGGCGGGGGCTATGGCTACACCTTC.

Regarding this clone: Other DNA sequences in this sample translate to the same CDR3. This chain uses TRBV7-9 with TRBJ1-1; D unclear. This CDR3 comprises 13 residues. Germline assignment: CDR1 SEHNR and CDR2 FQNEAQ (reference sequence). Trimming pared 1 base from V and 4 bases from J, leaving 7 bases between. The CDR3 region is CASSLVRATEAFF. CDR3 nucleotide sequence: TGTGCCAGCAGCTTAGTACGGGCCACTGAAGCTTTCTTT.

The chain recombines TRBV2 with TRBJ1-3; D unresolved. The CDR3 loop spans 13 amino acids. Trimming removed 8 bases from V and 1 base from J, with 9 bases in between. Germline assignment: CDR1 SNHLY and CDR2 FYNNEI. This chain's CDR3 is CASGSGSGNTIYF. The CDR3 nucleotides are TGTGCCAGCGGGTCGGGGTCTGGAAACACCATATATTTT.

The rearrangement uses TRBV4-3 and TRBJ1-4; D might be TRBD1 (5 bases). Per germline, CDR1 LGHNA and CDR2 YSLEER. The V end was cut by 3 bases, the J end by 8 bases, with 19 bases between. The CDR3 extends over 16 amino acids. The CDR3 here is CASSHFTGGKREKLFF. In DNA form, the CDR3 reads TGCGCCAGCAGCCACTTTACAGGCGGGAAAAGAGAAAAACTGTTTTTT.

The rearrangement joins TRBV6-5 to TRBJ1-1; D possibly corresponds to TRBD1 (6 bases). The CDR3 has 14 residues. Germline V gene sequence: CDR1 MNHEY, CDR2 SVGAGI. V shed 7 bases and J shed 4 bases, with 16 bases lying between them. The CDR3 nucleotides are TGTGCCAGCACCCCGACAGGAGTCGCCACTGAAGCTTTCTTT. Encoded protein: CASTPTGVATEAFF.

The chain links TRBV4-1 to TRBJ1-1, with no clear D. The germline gives CDR1 MGHRA, CDR2 YSYEKL. The CDR3 contains 13 residues. With 4 bases removed from V and 1 base from J, the gap between germline ends came to 7 bases. Written as DNA, the CDR3 is TGCGCCAGCAGCCCGAGGGAGAACACTGAAGCTTTCTTT. This gives the protein CASSPRENTEAFF.

The CDR3 nucleotides are TGTGCCAGCAGCCTTGACAGAATTGCAACTAATGAAAAACTGTTTTTT. It is translated as CASSLDRIATNEKLFF. The V and J genes are TRBV7-9 and TRBJ1-4, with D maybe TRBD1 (5 bases). The V end lost 5 bases, the J end lost 0 bases, and 13 bases lay between the germline ends. The CDR3 runs 16 residues. CDR1 and CDR2 from the germline V gene are SEHNR and FQNEAQ (reference sequence).

This rearrangement joins TRBV12-3 or TRBV12-4 to TRBJ1-1; TRBD1 agrees at 7 bases. The CDR3 consists of 12 residues. V lost 7 bases, J lost 7 bases, and 6 bases stayed unmatched. The CDR3 protein is CASTPDRNEAFF. The CDR3 coding sequence is TGTGCCAGCACCCCGGACAGGAATGAAGCTTTCTTT.

This chain joins TRBV6-4 and TRBJ2-1; 13 bases agree with TRBD2. Trimming cost V 7 bases and J 5 bases; bases outside gene matches: 8. The CDR3 contains 16 residues. Germline V gives CDR1 MRHNA, CDR2 SNTAGT. For the CDR3, the DNA is TGTGCCAGCAAAGGACTAGCGGGAGCTGCAGACAATGAGCAGTTCTTC. As protein: CASKGLAGAADNEQFF.

The V and J genes are TRBV27 and TRBJ1-2, with unresolved D. Trimming removed 5 bases at V and 2 bases at J, with 12 bases between. The CDR3 has 14 amino acids. Germline values: CDR1 MNHEY, CDR2 SMNVEV (reference sequence). The CDR3 spells CASSARRGNYGYTF. The CDR3 nucleotides are TGTGCCAGCAGTGCCCGACGGGGAAACTATGGCTACACCTTC.

The rearrangement uses TRBV7-2 and TRBJ1-2; tentative D call: TRBD1 (5 bases). The V gene lost 1 base and the J gene lost 7 bases, with 13 bases spanning the gap. CDR1 SGHTA and CDR2 FQGNSA come from the germline V gene. The CDR3 totals 14 residues. CDR3 in amino acids: CASSLGGFRVGYTF. The CDR3 nucleotides read TGTGCCAGCAGCTTAGGGGGGTTCCGGGTTGGCTACACCTTC.

This chain uses TRBV21-1 with TRBJ2-7; the table's D gene call, TRBD1, was not cross checked with the DNA. TRBV21-1 is given as a pseudogene. This CDR3 spans 16 amino acids. CDR3 nucleotide sequence: TGTGCCAGCAGCCAACCGGGGGGACAGGGGCGTTACGAGCAGTACTTC. Encoded protein: CASSQPGGQGRYEQYF.

The CDR3 sequence is CASSPQGLAGYNEQFF. The CDR3, as DNA: TGCGCCAGCAGCCCCCAGGGACTAGCGGGTTACAATGAGCAGTTCTTC. The rearrangement links TRBV5-1 to TRBJ2-1, with 12 bases matching TRBD2. Germline V CDR1 and CDR2: SGHRS, YFSETQ. Trimming cost V 4 bases and J 4 bases; bases outside gene matches: 6. The CDR3 contains 16 residues. Full variable domain (rest looked up from reference TRBV5-1 and TRBJ2-1): KAGVTQTPRYLIKTRGQQVTLSCSPISGHRSVSWYQQTPGQGLQFLFEYFSETQRNKGNFPGRFSGRQFSNSRSEMNVSTLELGDSALYLCASSPQGLAGYNEQFFGPGTRLTVL.

V is TRBV5-1 and J is TRBJ2-7; 8 bases map to TRBD1. The CDR3 totals 13 residues. V dropped 2 bases and J dropped 2; count of bases not matched to a gene: 0. CDR1 is SGHRS, CDR2 YFSETQ, per germline. CDR3 sequence reads: CASSLQGAYEQYF. The CDR3 DNA sequence: TGCGCCAGCAGCTTACAGGGGGCCTACGAGCAGTACTTC.

This chain connects TRBV10-3 to TRBJ2-7; 7 nucleotides agree with TRBD1. Losses at the gene ends were 8 bases for V and 0 bases for J; bases not matched to a gene: 7. Germline V gene data show CDR1 as ENHRY and CDR2 as SYGVKD. The CDR3 length is 14 residues. CDR3 nucleotides: TGTGCCATCGGGTGGGGACAGAGCTCCTACGAGCAGTACTTC. It codes for CAIGWGQSSYEQYF.

This rearrangement joins TRBV3-1 (or the pseudogene TRBV3-2) to TRBJ2-5; 7 nucleotides line up with TRBD2. The CDR3 is made up of 16 amino acids. After removal of 4 bases from V and 4 bases from J, the junction contained 12 bases not matched to a gene. In germline, CDR1 is LGHDT, CDR2 YNNKEL (reference sequence). The CDR3 nucleotides read TGTGCCAGCAGCCCGCGGGGGACTATTTCGGGAGAGACCCAGTACTTC. The encoded protein is CASSPRGTISGETQYF.

The genes are TRBV7-9 and TRBJ1-1, with D uncertain. Trimming took 2 bases from V and 1 from J, leaving 5 bases between them. CDR1 and CDR2 (germline): SEHNR, FQNEAQ (reference sequence). The CDR3 is 13 amino acids. In DNA form, the CDR3 reads TGTGCCAGCAGCTTATCCTCGAACACTGAAGCTTTCTTT. Translating it yields CASSLSSNTEAFF.

This CDR3 reads CASSEDGYYGYTF. The CDR3 nucleotides read TGCGCCAGCAGTGAGGACGGCTACTATGGCTACACCTTC. The chain uses TRBV10-2 and TRBJ1-2; D unclear. With 2 bases removed from V and 3 bases from J, the gap between germline ends came to 7 bases. Germline loops: CDR1 WSHSY, CDR2 SAAADI. The CDR3 contains 13 residues.

The chain combines TRBV7-2 with TRBJ2-2; tentative D call: TRBD1 (5 bases). CDR1 and CDR2 (germline): SGHTA, FQGNSA. The CDR3 loop spans 13 amino acids. Trimming shortened V by 3 bases and J by 5 bases, and 7 bases separated the two germline ends. In nucleotides, the CDR3 is TGTGCCAGCAGCTTTCAGGGAACCGGGGAGCTGTTTTTT. It translates to CASSFQGTGELFF.

The chain has TRBV7-2 and TRBJ2-7, with TRBD2 matching over 9 bases. Trimming at V came to 2 bases and at J to 4 bases, leaving 6 bases not matched to a gene. The CDR3 is made up of 15 amino acids. The germline V gene encodes CDR1 SGHTA and CDR2 FQGNSA. The CDR3 here is CASSLLAGKVYEQYF. The CDR3 DNA follows: TGTGCCAGCAGCTTACTAGCGGGGAAAGTATACGAGCAGTACTTC.

V usage is TRBV7-6 and J usage is TRBJ1-5; 9 bases line up with TRBD1. Germline V lookup: CDR1 SGHVS, CDR2 FNYEAQ. The CDR3 spans 14 residues. V trimming: 4 bases; J trimming: 6 bases; junction bases outside the gene matches: 4. The CDR3 sequence is CASSSQGAGQPQHF. CDR3 bases: TGTGCCAGCAGCTCACAGGGGGCAGGTCAGCCCCAGCATTTT.

This clone was seen more than once but under ten times. V and J are TRBV11-2 and TRBJ2-7, with D maybe TRBD1 (5 bases). Deletions cut 2 bases from V and 3 bases from J, with 17 bases between. The CDR3 has 16 amino acids. Germline CDR1 is SGHAT and CDR2 is FQNNGV. CDR3 sequence: CASSLLSGRASYEQYF. The CDR3 DNA reads as TGTGCCAGCAGCTTACTATCCGGCAGGGCGAGCTACGAGCAGTACTTC.

This clone was seen a single time. The rearrangement uses TRBV7-3 and TRBJ2-1, with 7 bases lining up with TRBD1. This CDR3 comprises 15 residues. Germline V gene sequence: CDR1 SGHTA, CDR2 FQGTGA. The V gene end was trimmed by 3 bases and the J gene end by 9 bases; junction bases not matched to a gene: 11. The CDR3 sequence: CASSLMGQQDGEQFF. CDR3 sequence (DNA): TGTGCCAGCAGCTTGATGGGACAGCAAGACGGTGAGCAGTTCTTC.

This clone was observed once. The chain couples TRBV24-1 to TRBJ2-1, with 9 positions matching TRBD1. Per the germline V gene, CDR1 is KGHDR and CDR2 is SFDVKD. Losses at the gene ends were 3 bases for V and 6 bases for J; bases not matched to a gene: 2. CDR3 length: 14 residues. CDR3 residues: CATSDPDRGNEQFF. CDR3 bases: TGTGCCACCAGTGATCCGGACAGGGGCAATGAGCAGTTCTTC.

This rearrangement joins TRBV5-4 to TRBJ2-2; 12 nucleotides match TRBD2. The CDR3 is 16 amino acids. Germline V gene lookup returns CDR1 SGHNT and CDR2 YYREEE (reference sequence). Trimming took 4 bases from V and 7 from J; bases not matched to a gene: 8. The CDR3 loop reads CASSPSSGRVGGELFF. For the CDR3, the DNA is TGTGCCAGCAGCCCCTCTAGCGGGAGGGTTGGCGGGGAGCTGTTTTTT. The whole variable domain, remainder taken from reference TRBV5-4 and TRBJ2-2, is ETGVTQSPTHLIKTRGQQVTLRCSSQSGHNTVSWYQQALGQGPQFIFQYYREEENGRGNFPPRFSGLQFPNYSSELNVNALELDDSALYLCASSPSSGRVGGELFFGEGSRLTVL.

This clone was found once. The chain employs TRBV5-6 and TRBJ1-6; 7 nucleotides line up with TRBD1. The germline gives CDR1 SGHDT, CDR2 YYEEEE. The CDR3 has 14 amino acids. The trim removed 4 bases at V and 6 bases at J, leaving 4 bases unmatched. The CDR3 loop reads CASSPDRVNSPLHF. The CDR3 nucleotides are TGTGCCAGCAGCCCAGACAGGGTTAATTCACCCCTCCACTTT.

V usage is TRBV6-5 and J usage is TRBJ2-1, with 11 bases identical to TRBD2. With 3 bases clipped from V and 10 bases from J, the junction kept 11 bases outside the gene matches. Germline V gene lookup returns CDR1 MNHEY and CDR2 SVGAGI. The CDR3 has 16 residues. The CDR3 bases are TGTGCCAGCAGTTATTCGATTAGCGGGAGGGCGAGCGAGCAGTTCTTC. Translating it yields CASSYSISGRASEQFF.

The chain joins TRBV9 to TRBJ2-7, with D possibly being TRBD1 (7 bases). V dropped 0 bases and J dropped 6 bases, with 13 bases sitting between them. Germline CDR1 is SGDLS and CDR2 is YYNGEE. The CDR3 has 14 amino acids. CDR3 residues: CASSVASRGAEQYF. CDR3 in DNA: TGTGCCAGCAGCGTAGCAAGCAGGGGGGCCGAGCAGTACTTC.

This rearrangement joins TRBV19 to TRBJ2-2, with no clear D. This CDR3 region has 13 residues. Trimming removed 5 bases from V and 1 base from J, with 5 bases in between. The germline CDR1 and CDR2 sequences are LNHDA and SQIVND (reference sequence). CDR3 region: CASSVQNTGELFF. CDR3 DNA: TGTGCCAGTAGTGTACAGAACACCGGGGAGCTGTTTTTT.